This record concerns one TCR beta chain sequence. Antigen unknown. Germline lookup yields CDR1 MGHRA and CDR2 YSYEKL. CDR3 size: 16 residues. J was trimmed by 7 bases and V by 0 bases; bases with no gene match: 12. TCRdb's copy holds only in-frame clones and misses some; the assay was immunoSEQ multiplex PCR. The sample holds roughly 380,000 clones, around 96% seen once. The source of the sample is a study of shared clonotypes between healthy human individuals. At the level of the study: A couple of women and three men aged 18 to 49 made up the donors. General observations from the study: Clonotypes shared by all four donors outscored non-shared clonotypes in generation probability. Researchers found naive subsets generally carried larger estimated richness than memory subsets.

The specimen sequenced was memory CD8+ T cells sorted from blood. Stated subset: CD45RO+ cells pooled with CCR7-negative TemRA cells. The V gene is TRBV4-1, the J gene TRBJ2-7; 7 bases fit TRBD1. This clonotype originated in a man aged 25 to 40 in good health. The CDR3 loop is CASSQDRRQGLFEQYF. CDR3 coding DNA: TGCGCCAGCAGCCAAGATCGAAGACAGGGTCTCTTTGAGCAGTACTTC.